The clone carrying this T cell receptor (beta chain) has only a few counts. In TCRdb, the 5' RACE reads were re-called with MiXCR into one record per CDR3 protein. The table includes 97,000 or so distinct CDR3 sequences, around 10% detected once. The data are from a study of early T cells in non-severe SARS-CoV-2 infection. Study background: The chains were unpaired, and the sequenced material was bulk RNA from unsorted whole blood.

This CDR3 is 13 amino acids long. The V end was cut by 5 bases, the J end by 2 bases, with 9 bases between. This receptor was taken from an adult who was a healthcare worker with PCR-confirmed SARS-CoV-2 infection or an uninfected control (not recorded which). The J gene is TRBJ2-5, the V gene TRBV12-3 or TRBV12-4; D call uncertain. The source material was whole blood, sampled at baseline. The CDR3 protein is CASSGRNQETQYF. The CDR3, as DNA: TGTGCCAGCAGTGGCCGGAATCAAGAGACCCAGTACTTC.